This record looks at one TCR beta chain sequence and its context. What it binds is unknown. Naive CD8 cells lacked CD45RO and underwent positive selection for CCR7, leaving out terminally differentiated effector memory CD45RA+ cells. Healthy adults negative for HIV, lacking recent acute infections or vaccinations, served as donors. Per the germline V gene, CDR1 is LNHDA and CDR2 is SQIVND (reference sequence). The V segment lost 6 bases and the J segment 3 bases; nucleotides outside the gene matches: 8. The CDR3 contains 15 residues. These data belong to a study of shared clonotypes between healthy human individuals. Overall study results and limits: Against clonotypes common to all four donors, non-shared ones had lower generation probabilities. Between a few donors, naive CD4 clonotypes were shared at a level of approximately 5%.

Researchers divided each subset's genomic DNA evenly across several immunoSEQ plates. The data were produced by immunoSEQ multiplex PCR, yet TCRdb's version contains in-frame clones alone and is incomplete. Of around 1,900,000 clones in the sample, 90% to 95% were seen once. The J gene is TRBJ2-1, the V gene TRBV19; TRBD2 matches at 7 bases. The source of this sequence is a man aged 18 to 30 in good health. Some clones in this sample may be carry-over from other donors' samples. The sample was naive CD8+ T cells from PBMCs. Here the CDR3 reads CASSASGTYYNEQFF. In nucleotides, the CDR3 is TGTGCCAGTAGCGCTAGCGGAACTTACTACAATGAGCAGTTCTTC.